The clone carrying this T cell receptor (beta chain) occurred many times. The antigen remains unidentified. The sample originates from a study of blood T cells in healthy people across ages. Looking at the study overall: With template switching, about one barcoded beta molecule was captured per two T cells. Study observations and caveats: Any changes in expanded clonotypes were possibly confounded, as donor CMV status remained unknown.

Sample-barcoded 5' priming and a J-beta primer mix drove a second PCR of about 6 to 12 cycles. Each cDNA molecule received a tag from a template-switch adaptor that had 12 random nucleotides. One entry per CDR3 protein, called by TCRdb with MiXCR from the 5' RACE reads. Of 1.5 million to 2 million distinct CDR3 sequences in the sample, roughly 28% are singletons; the top ten hold about 7.7%. The CDR3 length is 13 residues. Germline CDR1 and CDR2: ENHRY and SYGVKD. The V gene end was trimmed by 4 bases and the J gene end by 7 bases; junction bases not matched to a gene: 5. This TCR derives from a woman in her thirties in good health. Sample: blood. The chain has TRBV10-3 and TRBJ1-2; 8 bases are a match to TRBD1. Here the CDR3 DNA reads TGTGCCATCAGTGGGGACAGGCCCGTTGGCTACACCTTC. This encodes CAISGDRPVGYTF.